Sequencing of this TCR beta chain was carried out in a study of T-cell memory formation after mild COVID-19. TCRdb analysed the 5' RACE reads with MiXCR anew, one entry per CDR3 protein. The sample has around 450,000 distinct CDR3 sequences, 24% seen once. Regarding this clonotype: Its antigen is still unknown.

Germline V gene sequence: CDR1 SGHTA, CDR2 FQGNSA. V was shortened by 1 base and J by 5 bases, with 14 bases between the two germline ends. This CDR3 has 16 amino acids. Study results and caveats: Some SARS-CoV-2-responding clones were already detected in memory before infection. Day 15 to 85 contracting clones showed balanced CD4/CD8; later expanders leaned CD4+. The CD4+ clones that contracted clustered mainly within CM and EM, and the CD8+ clones concentrated in EMRA.

Sequencing was carried out using PBMCs or a T cell subset sorted from them (not recorded which). V and J are TRBV7-2 and TRBJ2-2; a weak D match, TRBD1 (6 bases). The TCR sequence derives from an adult woman who had mild COVID-19 (a few samples of this study predate the infection). Cell type and time point are not known. CDR3 protein: CASSLVRPGETGELFF. DNA of the CDR3: TGTGCCAGCAGCTTAGTACGGCCAGGGGAAACCGGGGAGCTGTTTTTT.